The 25 T cell receptor beta chains below come from one sample, sequenced in a study of cytomegalovirus exposure and HLA in healthy donors. The PCR was carried out with 60 Vbeta primers and 13 Jbeta primers. Generated by immunoSEQ multiplex PCR, the TCRdb table keeps only in-frame clones and is missing some. The table lists about 190,000 clones, approximately 78% of them singletons. Sequenced: PBMCs. The source of these receptors is a woman aged 18-30 years in good health and CMV-seronegative.

V is TRBV19 and J is TRBJ2-7, with 10 positions matching TRBD2. J gave up 3 bases and V 8 bases, and 10 bases lay outside the gene matches. The CDR3 loop spans 15 amino acids. Germline V gene lookup returns CDR1 LNHDA and CDR2 SQIVND (reference sequence). CDR3 sequence reads: CASSPLAGVIYEQYF. Written as DNA, the CDR3 is TGTGCCAGTTCTCCCCTAGCGGGAGTGATCTACGAGCAGTACTTC. Full variable domain (rest looked up from reference TRBV19 and TRBJ2-7): DGGITQSPKYLFRKEGQNVTLSCEQNLNHDAMYWYRQDPGQGLRLIYYSQIVNDFQKGDIAEGYSVSREKKESFPLTVTSAQKNPTAFYLCASSPLAGVIYEQYFGPGTRLTVT.

The chain has TRBV5-1 and TRBJ1-1; unclear D gene. The germline V gene has CDR1 SGHRS and CDR2 YFSETQ. V lost 1 base and J 6 bases, leaving 7 bases between the germline ends. The CDR3 has 12 residues. CDR3 residues: CASSLYSSEAFF. DNA of the CDR3: TGCGCCAGCAGCTTGTATAGCTCTGAAGCTTTCTTT.

The sample holds a few counts of this clone. J is TRBJ2-3 and V is TRBV6-6, with D perhaps TRBD1 (6 bases). Germline CDR1 MNHNY, CDR2 SVGAGI (reference sequence). This CDR3 comprises 12 residues. With 6 bases removed from V and 7 bases from J, the gap between germline ends came to 11 bases. CDR3 residues: CASRQGPNTQYF. CDR3 sequence (DNA): TGTGCCAGCAGACAGGGACCGAATACGCAGTATTTT.

The chain links TRBV15 to TRBJ2-3, with 11 bases aligning to TRBD1. The germline CDR1 and CDR2 sequences are LNHNV and YYDKDF (reference sequence). J was trimmed by 6 bases and V by 0 bases; bases with no gene match: 5. This CDR3 is built from 16 residues. The CDR3 reads CATSRDLGQGADTQYF. The CDR3 DNA follows: TGTGCCACCAGCAGAGATCTCGGACAGGGGGCTGATACGCAGTATTTT.

This clone was observed a handful of times. The chain couples TRBV29-1 to TRBJ2-7; TRBD2 aligns across 8 bases. J was trimmed by 6 bases and V by 4 bases; bases with no gene match: 8. Germline V gene sequence: CDR1 SQVTM, CDR2 ANQGSEA. The CDR3 extends over 13 amino acids. Here the CDR3 DNA reads TGCAGCGTTGGGTCGGGGGGGCCAGGCGAGCAGTACTTC. The encoded protein is CSVGSGGPGEQYF.

The chain carries TRBV5-6 and TRBJ2-5; 7 nucleotides match TRBD1. The junction had 7 bases not matched to a gene; V was cut back by 1 base and J by 4 bases. The CDR3 has 15 residues. Per the germline V gene, CDR1 is SGHDT and CDR2 is YYEEEE. The CDR3, as DNA: TGTGCCAGCAGCTTGACAGGGGCTCAGGCAGAGACCCAGTACTTC. Encoded protein: CASSLTGAQAETQYF.

This chain links TRBV7-2 with TRBJ2-3, with 10 nucleotides matching TRBD2. V shed 4 bases, J shed 1 base, and the junction held 5 bases outside the gene matches. Germline V gene sequence: CDR1 SGHTA, CDR2 FQGNSA. The CDR3 contains 16 residues. The CDR3 sequence is CASSSSSGRGTDTQYF. DNA of the CDR3: TGTGCCAGCAGCTCCTCTAGCGGGAGAGGCACAGATACGCAGTATTTT. Full variable domain (rest looked up from reference TRBV7-2 and TRBJ2-3): GAGVSQSPSNKVTEKGKDVELRCDPISGHTALYWYRQSLGQGLEFLIYFQGNSAPDKSGLPSDRFSAERTGGSVSTLTIQRTQQEDSAVYLCASSSSSGRGTDTQYFGPGTRLTVL.

The gene calls are TRBV2 and TRBJ2-7; weak D call: TRBD1 (5 bases). Trimming took off 5 bases at V and 6 bases at J, with 14 bases between the two ends. Per the germline V gene, CDR1 is SNHLY and CDR2 is FYNNEI. The CDR3 is 13 residues long. CDR3 coding DNA: TGTGCCAGCAGTCAGGGCTCCTTGGGCGAGCAGTACTTC. It specifies CASSQGSLGEQYF.

The chain employs TRBV9 and TRBJ1-1; 7 nucleotides match TRBD1. The trim removed 4 bases at V and 10 bases at J, leaving 13 bases unmatched. CDR3 length: 14 amino acids. Germline loops: CDR1 SGDLS, CDR2 YYNGEE. The DNA for the CDR3 is TGTGCCAGCAGCTCCTATTCTCAGGGACAGCGAGCTTTCTTT. Protein product: CASSSYSQGQRAFF.

This clone was seen a few times. J is TRBJ2-7 and V is TRBV28; TRBD1 is a possible D gene (6 bases). Germline CDR1 is MDHEN and CDR2 is SYDVKM. This CDR3 contains 15 residues. Trimming cost V 1 base and J 2 bases, with 12 bases left between them. The CDR3: CASSLLGAQAYEQYF. In nucleotides, the CDR3 is TGTGCCAGCAGTTTATTGGGGGCGCAGGCCTACGAGCAGTACTTC.

A few counts support this clone. The V and J genes are TRBV7-2 and TRBJ1-1; D is perhaps TRBD1 (6 bases). Germline CDR1 and CDR2: SGHTA and FQGNSA. V was shortened by 1 base and J by 7 bases, with 16 bases between the two germline ends. This CDR3 has 15 amino acids. The CDR3, as DNA: TGTGCCAGCAGCTTAGATACGGCGGGGGGCATTGAAGCTTTCTTT. This sequence encodes CASSLDTAGGIEAFF.

This chain connects TRBV6-5 to TRBJ1-2; possible D gene TRBD1, 5 bases. CDR1 is MNHEY and CDR2 is SVGAGI in the germline V gene. The CDR3 runs 16 residues. V lost 2 bases and J 3 bases, leaving 16 bases between the germline ends. The CDR3 nucleotides are TGTGCCAGCAGTTACCTCCCCCCAGGGCCTTACTATGGCTACACCTTC. It yields the protein CASSYLPPGPYYGYTF.

This chain uses TRBV15 with TRBJ1-4; 7 bases fit TRBD1. The CDR3 runs 16 residues. CDR1 and CDR2 (germline): LNHNV, YYDKDF (reference sequence). V gave up 0 bases and J gave up 2 bases; unmatched junction bases: 3. CDR3 in amino acids: CATSRDPQGTNEKLFF. The CDR3 DNA is TGTGCCACCAGCAGAGATCCACAGGGGACTAATGAAAAACTGTTTTTT. The entire variable domain, with the rest obtained from reference TRBV15 and TRBJ1-4, is as follows: DAMVIQNPRYQVTQFGKPVTLSCSQTLNHNVMYWYQQKSSQAPKLLFHYYDKDFNNEADTPDNFQSRRPNTSFCFLDIRSPGLGDTAMYLCATSRDPQGTNEKLFFGSGTQLSVL.

The chain is built from TRBV4-1 and TRBJ1-1; D gene ambiguous. The V gene's germline CDR1 is MGHRA and CDR2 YSYEKL. Trimming shortened V by 1 base and J by 10 bases, and 13 bases separated the two germline ends. The CDR3 is 13 residues long. In DNA form, the CDR3 reads TGCGCCAGCAGCCAAGGAAGCCTTTGCGGAGCTTTCTTT. This codes for CASSQGSLCGAFF.

The V and J genes are TRBV13 and TRBJ2-7; TRBD2 matches 9 bases. CDR1 and CDR2 from the germline V gene are PRHDT and FYEKMQ (reference sequence). V trimming: 7 bases; J trimming: 0 bases; junction bases outside the gene matches: 7. This CDR3 has 15 amino acids. The CDR3 reads CASTSGLASSYEQYF. For the CDR3, the DNA is TGTGCCAGCACCTCGGGACTAGCCAGCTCCTACGAGCAGTACTTC.

A few counts support this clone. V is TRBV6-5 and J is TRBJ2-7, with 13 bases identical to TRBD2. The CDR3 has 15 residues. Germline V gene lookup returns CDR1 MNHEY and CDR2 SVGAGI. Trimming cost V 8 bases and J 3 bases; bases outside gene matches: 7. The CDR3 protein is CASQLAGGLYYEQYF. As DNA, the CDR3 is TGTGCCAGCCAACTAGCGGGAGGGCTCTACTACGAGCAGTACTTC.

This clone has more than one count but fewer than ten. The V and J genes are TRBV28 and TRBJ1-2; 8 nucleotides line up with TRBD1. V dropped 1 base and J dropped 8; count of bases not matched to a gene: 18. Germline lookup yields CDR1 MDHEN and CDR2 SYDVKM. CDR3 length equals 18 residues. CDR3 sequence: CASSLSGQGAIVAFGYTF. As DNA, the CDR3 is TGTGCCAGCAGTTTATCTGGCCAGGGGGCGATAGTTGCGTTCGGCTACACCTTC.

The chain couples TRBV4-2 to TRBJ1-2; D might be TRBD1 (5 bases). V was cut by 3 bases and J by 7 bases, with 18 bases left in between. Per germline, CDR1 LGHNA and CDR2 YNFKEQ. The CDR3 is made up of 15 amino acids. The CDR3 DNA is TGTGCCAGCAGCCACGAACAGGAACCCGAACGTGGCTACACCTTC. Its translation: CASSHEQEPERGYTF.

The V gene is TRBV5-8, the J gene TRBJ2-5; 10 nucleotides align to TRBD1. Germline V gives CDR1 SGHTS, CDR2 YDEGEE. The CDR3 loop spans 16 amino acids. Trimming removed 5 bases from V and 3 bases from J; junction bases left unmatched: 10. CDR3 sequence reads: CASRERQGAVEETQYF. In DNA form, the CDR3 reads TGTGCCAGCAGGGAGAGACAGGGGGCGGTAGAAGAGACCCAGTACTTC.

The chain couples TRBV7-9 to TRBJ2-7; D call uncertain. Trimming shortened V by 4 bases and J by 4 bases, and 17 bases separated the two germline ends. This CDR3 is built from 15 residues. Per germline, CDR1 SEHNR and CDR2 FQNEAQ (reference sequence). The CDR3 DNA is TGTGCCAGCAGCTCGACTCCGAGCGCTACGTACGAGCAGTACTTC. This encodes CASSSTPSATYEQYF.

The chain links TRBV4-1 to TRBJ2-7; D is unresolved. CDR1 is MGHRA and CDR2 is YSYEKL in the germline V gene. CDR3 size: 15 residues. V lost 0 bases to trimming and J lost 4 bases, with 13 bases between them. In nucleotides, the CDR3 is TGCGCCAGCAGCCAAGATCTAACCGTTTTATACGAGCAGTACTTC. Amino acid sequence: CASSQDLTVLYEQYF.

Only a few counts were recorded for this clone. V usage is TRBV27 and J usage is TRBJ1-1, with D perhaps matching TRBD1 (6 bases). V lost 6 bases and J 4 bases, leaving 24 bases between the germline ends. The CDR3 has 17 residues. Germline V gene lookup returns CDR1 MNHEY and CDR2 SMNVEV (reference sequence). In DNA form, the CDR3 reads TGTGCCAGCAGGCCGCATGACAGGCCGCTCCGGACCACTGAAGCTTTCTTT. It is translated as CASRPHDRPLRTTEAFF.

The chain couples TRBV6-1 to TRBJ2-7; D is unresolved. Per germline, CDR1 MNHNS and CDR2 SASEGT. Trimming took off 2 bases at V and 4 bases at J, with 6 bases between the two ends. This CDR3 has 12 residues. The CDR3 DNA is TGTGCCAGCAGTGAAAGCTTGTACGAGCAGTACTTC. This translates into CASSESLYEQYF.

The chain is built from TRBV5-6 and TRBJ2-5; D possibly corresponds to TRBD1 (6 bases). The V and J ends lost 5 bases and 5 bases respectively, with 16 bases between them. Germline V CDR1 and CDR2: SGHDT, YYEEEE. CDR3 length: 14 amino acids. The CDR3: CASRPRGAWETQYF. The DNA for the CDR3 is TGTGCCAGCAGGCCCAGGGGAGCGTGGGAGACCCAGTACTTC.

The chain joins TRBV7-6 to TRBJ1-1; 7 positions match TRBD1. Germline V gene lookup returns CDR1 SGHVS and CDR2 FNYEAQ. J lost 0 bases, V lost 5 bases, and 9 bases had no gene match. The CDR3 loop spans 16 amino acids. The CDR3 spells CASSPSGTAMNTEAFF. The CDR3 DNA reads as TGTGCCAGCAGCCCGTCGGGGACAGCCATGAACACTGAAGCTTTCTTT.